This TCR beta chain was recovered during a study of molecular identifiers for immune sequencing clone quantification. Overall study findings and caveats: For highly expanded clones, sizes could be underestimated when identical TCR molecules share a barcode.

CDR3 length: 13 amino acids. Looked up from germline, CDR1 is SEHNR and CDR2 is FQNEAQ (reference sequence). V was cut by 2 bases and J by 2 bases, with 7 bases left in between. Generation of bulk TCR libraries relied on previously described methods and listed TCR primers. One entry per CDR3 protein, called by TCRdb with MiXCR from the PCR reads. The sample lists hundreds of thousands of distinct CDR3 sequences; just under 20% were seen once. Note on this clonotype: The target antigen is unknown. Since a much larger clone is just one base distant, this may be a read error. In this CDR3 the conserved last residue, phenylalanine or tryptophan, is missing, so a read error is likely.

Source material for naive CD8 libraries was roughly 20,000 to 1,100,000 sorted cells, with 10%, 30% or 50% RNA. Based on a CD8+CD4-CCR7+CD45RA+ profile, naive CD8 T cells were sorted. The chain combines TRBV7-9 with TRBJ2-7, with unresolved D. The sample comprised naive CD8+ T cells from blood, with Jurkat cell RNA spiked in. Regarding subset: FACS-sorted CD8+CD4-CCR7+CD45RA+ naive T cells. The clonotype comes from a human donor in good health. Some libraries in this study had Jurkat cell RNA spiked in. CDR3 bases: TGTGCCAGCAGCTTATTAAGTACCTACGAGCAGTACTCC. This translates into CASSLLSTYEQYS.